This record concerns one TCR beta chain sequence. Antigen specificity is unknown. Treatment defined: 15 Gy SBRT to primary tumor, nephrectomy 4 weeks later. Clones were sequenced by immunoSEQ multiplex PCR, and TCRdb holds only the in-frame ones, with some missing. The table records some 10,000 clones, 50% to 70% of them present only once. This sample is part of a study of radiation and T cells in renal cell carcinoma. V was shortened by 4 bases and J by 4 bases, with 17 bases between the two germline ends. The V gene's germline CDR1 is MDHEN and CDR2 SYDVKM. The CDR3 runs 15 residues. Study observations and caveats: In blood, top tumor clones expanded by 2 weeks, shrinking by 4. Dominant CDR3 motifs were more common in irradiated tumors than controls.

The sequences come from tumor tissue, collected from a patient whose treatment included radiotherapy and nephrectomy. This rearrangement joins TRBV28 to TRBJ2-7; D may match TRBD1 or TRBD2 (6 bases each). This clonotype originated in a woman between 45 and 65 years old with renal cell carcinoma. CDR3 sequence: CASSSGGKSQYEQYF. CDR3 bases: TGTGCCAGCAGTTCCGGGGGCAAGAGCCAATACGAGCAGTACTTC.